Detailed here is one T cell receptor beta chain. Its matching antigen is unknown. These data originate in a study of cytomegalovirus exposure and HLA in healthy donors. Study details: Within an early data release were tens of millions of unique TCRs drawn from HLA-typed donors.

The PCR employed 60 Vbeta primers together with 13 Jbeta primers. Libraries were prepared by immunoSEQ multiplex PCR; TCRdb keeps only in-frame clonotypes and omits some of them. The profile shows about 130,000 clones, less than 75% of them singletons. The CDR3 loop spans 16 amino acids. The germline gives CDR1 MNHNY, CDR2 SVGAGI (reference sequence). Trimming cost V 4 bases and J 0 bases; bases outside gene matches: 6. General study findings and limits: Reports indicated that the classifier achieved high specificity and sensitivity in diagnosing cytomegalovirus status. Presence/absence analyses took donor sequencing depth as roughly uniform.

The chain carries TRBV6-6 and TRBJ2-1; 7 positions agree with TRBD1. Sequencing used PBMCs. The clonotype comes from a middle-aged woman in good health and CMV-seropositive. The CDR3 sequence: CASSSKGQDSYNEQFF. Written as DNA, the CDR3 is TGTGCCAGCAGTTCAAAAGGACAGGACTCCTACAATGAGCAGTTCTTC.